This TCR beta chain is drawn from a study of cytomegalovirus exposure and HLA in healthy donors. Whole-study results and caveats: Sequencing had likely introduced a cluster of highly shared sequence variants as an artifact.

The germline V and J ends were trimmed by 6 bases and 0 bases, with 13 bases remaining between them. This CDR3 comprises 15 residues. In germline, CDR1 is MDHEN, CDR2 SYDVKM. PCR primers comprised 60 Vbeta and 13 Jbeta primers. Clones were read by immunoSEQ multiplex PCR, and TCRdb kept only the in-frame ones, dropping some. The sample gives about 120,000 clones, about three quarters of which show up once; 6.3% is in the top ten. On this clone: Its cognate antigen is unknown.

Input material: PBMCs. The sequence was obtained from a woman aged 40 to 49 in good health and CMV-seronegative. The V and J genes are TRBV28 and TRBJ2-3; the D is unclear. The CDR3: CASSLGQISTDTQYF. The CDR3 nucleotides are TGTGCCAGCAGCCTAGGCCAGATTAGCACAGATACGCAGTATTTT.